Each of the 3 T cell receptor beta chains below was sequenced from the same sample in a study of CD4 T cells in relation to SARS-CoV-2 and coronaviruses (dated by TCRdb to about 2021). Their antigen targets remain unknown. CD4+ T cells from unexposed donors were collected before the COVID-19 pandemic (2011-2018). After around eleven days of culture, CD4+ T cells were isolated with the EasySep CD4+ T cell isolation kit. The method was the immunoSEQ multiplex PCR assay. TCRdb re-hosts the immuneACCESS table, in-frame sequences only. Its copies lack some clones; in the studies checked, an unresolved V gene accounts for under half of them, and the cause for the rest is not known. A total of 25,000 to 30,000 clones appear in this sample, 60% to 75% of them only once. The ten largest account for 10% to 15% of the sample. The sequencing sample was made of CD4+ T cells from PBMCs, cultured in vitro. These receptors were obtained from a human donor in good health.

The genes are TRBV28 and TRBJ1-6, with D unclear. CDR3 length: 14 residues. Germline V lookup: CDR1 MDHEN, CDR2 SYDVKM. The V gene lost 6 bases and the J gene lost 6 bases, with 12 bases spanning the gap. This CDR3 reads CASSPAAPNSPLHF. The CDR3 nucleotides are TGTGCCAGCAGCCCTGCGGCCCCTAATTCACCCCTCCACTTT.

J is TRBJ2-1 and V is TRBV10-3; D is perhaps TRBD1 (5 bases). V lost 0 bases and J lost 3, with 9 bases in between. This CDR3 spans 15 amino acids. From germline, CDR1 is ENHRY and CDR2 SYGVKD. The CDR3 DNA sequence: TGTGCCATCAGTGAGTCTGGGGCTAGCTACAATGAGCAGTTCTTC. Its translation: CAISESGASYNEQFF.

CDR3 sequence reads: CASSWGTGSQETQYF. The CDR3 bases are TGTGCCAGCAGCTGGGGGACAGGATCCCAAGAGACCCAGTACTTC. The rearrangement uses TRBV5-6 and TRBJ2-5; TRBD1 aligns across 8 bases. Per the germline V gene, CDR1 is SGHDT and CDR2 is YYEEEE. The CDR3 spans 15 residues. The V and J ends lost 3 bases and 1 base, in that order; junction bases with no gene match: 5.